The 26 T cell receptor beta chains presented below share a single source sample, sequenced in a study of T cells in Graves' hyperthyroidism and ophthalmopathy. What was amplified from RNA transcripts were TCR beta CDR3 regions. The study used the HTBI primer set for a first-round RT-PCR of the TCR CDR3. Each CDR3 protein is one row after TCRdb ran MiXCR on the multiplex PCR reads. The table includes about 250,000 distinct CDR3 sequences, about 24% detected once. Sample: blood. These receptors originate from a woman aged 40 to 50 with Graves' ophthalmopathy.

This clonotype was counted ten times or more. This rearrangement joins TRBV19 to TRBJ1-1, with D hard to call. The V end lost 3 bases, the J end lost 6 bases, and 11 bases lay between the germline ends. Per germline, CDR1 LNHDA and CDR2 SQIVND (reference sequence). The CDR3 has 13 residues. The CDR3 sequence: CASSILKSAEAFF. The DNA for the CDR3 is TGTGCCAGTAGTATTTTAAAGTCGGCTGAAGCTTTCTTT.

This clonotype has at least ten counts. The chain has TRBV15 and TRBJ2-2, with D hard to call. Deletions cut 3 bases from V and 3 bases from J, with 8 bases between. Germline values: CDR1 LNHNV, CDR2 YYDKDF (reference sequence). CDR3 length: 14 amino acids. The CDR3 spells CATSSPFDTGELFF. In nucleotides, the CDR3 is TGTGCCACCAGCAGCCCTTTTGACACCGGGGAGCTGTTTTTT.

This clonotype was seen at least ten times. J is TRBJ2-7 and V is TRBV20-1, with 13 bases lining up with TRBD2. V lost 1 base to trimming and J lost 7 bases; unmatched junction nucleotides: 16. The CDR3 has 18 residues. Germline CDR1 reads DFQATT; CDR2 reads SNEGSKA (reference sequence). The CDR3 DNA sequence: TGCAGTGCTAGAGCAGGACTAGCGGGAGCCCTCTTGTCGGGAGAGCAGTACTTC. Its protein product is CSARAGLAGALLSGEQYF.

There are many counts of this clonotype. V usage is TRBV3-1 and J usage is TRBJ2-7; no firm D call. The CDR3 covers 15 residues. V was shortened by 1 base and J by 2 bases, with 12 bases between the two germline ends. Germline V gene lookup returns CDR1 LGHDT and CDR2 YNNKEL (reference sequence). The CDR3 loop reads CASSQVGSLAYEQYF. CDR3 sequence (DNA): TGTGCCAGCAGCCAAGTGGGTTCGCTGGCCTACGAGCAGTACTTC.

This chain joins TRBV6-2 or TRBV6-3 and TRBJ1-2; TRBD1 aligns across 8 bases. After removal of 6 bases from V and 4 bases from J, the junction contained 10 bases not matched to a gene. CDR1 is MNHEY and CDR2 is SVGEGT in the germline V gene. This CDR3 has 15 amino acids. The CDR3 bases are TGTGCCAGCAGCCCACCCGGGACAGGAACCTATGGCTACACCTTC. Protein product: CASSPPGTGTYGYTF.

This clonotype appeared many times. The V and J genes are TRBV20-1 and TRBJ2-7; 8 nucleotides line up with TRBD2. V gave up 1 base and J gave up 4 bases; unmatched junction bases: 3. This CDR3 spans 13 amino acids. Germline V gene data show CDR1 as DFQATT and CDR2 as SNEGSKA (reference sequence). As DNA, the CDR3 is TGCAGTGCTAGAGTTGGACTAGCTTACGAGCAGTACTTC. Its translation is CSARVGLAYEQYF.

V and J are TRBV6-2 or TRBV6-3 and TRBJ2-5; D possibly corresponds to TRBD1 (6 bases). With 7 bases removed from V and 2 bases from J, the gap between germline ends came to 11 bases. The CDR3 extends over 13 amino acids. Germline CDR1 and CDR2: MNHEY and SVGEGT. For the CDR3, the DNA is TGTGCCAGCACCCGGACAGTACAAGAGACCCAGTACTTC. Its protein is CASTRTVQETQYF.

This clonotype was seen at least ten times. This chain links TRBV29-1 with TRBJ1-2, with 7 nucleotides matching TRBD1. After removal of 4 bases from V and 0 bases from J, the junction contained 5 bases not matched to a gene. Germline-derived CDR1 and CDR2 are SQVTM and ANQGSEA. This CDR3 is 14 amino acids long. The chain's CDR3 is CSVGATGTNYGYTF. CDR3 DNA sequence: TGCAGCGTTGGTGCGACAGGGACTAACTATGGCTACACCTTC.

This clonotype was observed at least ten times. V usage is TRBV28 and J usage is TRBJ2-5, with D possibly TRBD1 on 6 matching bases. Germline assignment: CDR1 MDHEN and CDR2 SYDVKM. The CDR3 contains 15 residues. Trimming cost V 6 bases and J 3 bases, with 17 bases left between them. The CDR3 DNA follows: TGTGCCAGCAGCCCTGTAGTGACAGGAAAAGAGACCCAGTACTTC. Translation gives CASSPVVTGKETQYF.

At least ten counts were recorded for this clonotype. The chain combines TRBV9 with TRBJ2-3; D not certain. Trimming removed 4 bases from V and 0 bases from J, with 12 bases in between. This CDR3 is 15 amino acids long. The germline gives CDR1 SGDLS, CDR2 YYNGEE. CDR3 nucleotide sequence: TGTGCCAGCAGCACACGACTGACTAGCACAGATACGCAGTATTTT. Amino acids: CASSTRLTSTDTQYF.

This clonotype occurred many times. The chain joins TRBV30 to TRBJ2-5; 8 positions agree with TRBD1. Germline lookup yields CDR1 GTSNPN and CDR2 SVGIG (reference sequence). This CDR3 spans 15 amino acids. V was clipped by 0 bases and J by 5 bases; unmatched bases: 8. This CDR3 reads CAWSVPGQGRETQYF. CDR3 nucleotide sequence: TGTGCCTGGAGTGTACCCGGACAGGGTAGGGAGACCCAGTACTTC.

The genes are TRBV30 and TRBJ2-5; weak D call: TRBD1 (6 bases). V shed 1 base and J shed 2 bases, with 17 bases lying between them. CDR3 length: 16 residues. CDR1 and CDR2 (germline): GTSNPN, SVGIG (reference sequence). The CDR3 DNA is TGTGCCTGGAGTGGGGGGCAAGCGATAGAACAAGAGACCCAGTACTTC. The encoded protein is CAWSGGQAIEQETQYF.

This clonotype appeared many times. The rearrangement uses TRBV4-1 and TRBJ2-5; possibly TRBD1 or TRBD2 for D (5 bases each). In germline, CDR1 is MGHRA, CDR2 YSYEKL. This CDR3 is 14 amino acids long. Between the trimmed V and J ends, which lost 1 base and 3 bases, there was a span of 9 bases. CDR3 in amino acids: CASSQAGGEETQYF. The CDR3 coding sequence is TGCGCCAGCAGCCAAGCTGGGGGAGAAGAGACCCAGTACTTC.

The sample holds many counts of this clonotype. The chain carries TRBV12-3 or TRBV12-4 and TRBJ2-5; either TRBD1 or TRBD2 may supply D (5 bases each). V was cut by 7 bases and J by 3 bases, with 18 bases left in between. CDR3 length: 15 residues. The CDR3 spells CASTQWGSREETQYF. Written as DNA, the CDR3 is TGTGCCAGCACCCAATGGGGGAGTAGGGAAGAGACCCAGTACTTC.

This clonotype was detected many times. J is TRBJ2-5 and V is TRBV4-2, with unresolved D. CDR1 is LGHNA and CDR2 is YNFKEQ in the germline V gene. The V gene lost 2 bases and the J gene lost 0 bases, with 10 bases spanning the gap. The CDR3 length is 15 residues. The CDR3: CASSQLSEYQETQYF. The DNA for the CDR3 is TGTGCCAGCAGCCAACTGTCCGAGTACCAAGAGACCCAGTACTTC.

This clonotype was detected ten times or more. The V call is TRBV20-1, the J call TRBJ2-2; 7 nucleotides line up with TRBD1. V was clipped by 0 bases and J by 5 bases; unmatched bases: 9. From germline, CDR1 is DFQATT and CDR2 SNEGSKA (reference sequence). CDR3 length: 16 residues. The CDR3 nucleotides are TGCAGTGCTAGAGATTCCGGGACAGCCGGAACCGGGGAGCTGTTTTTT. As protein: CSARDSGTAGTGELFF.

This chain connects TRBV19 to TRBJ1-5; no firm D call. The germline V gene has CDR1 LNHDA and CDR2 SQIVND (reference sequence). The V and J ends lost 3 bases and 2 bases respectively, with 11 bases between them. The CDR3 spans 15 residues. The CDR3 reads CASSMGTTGNQPQHF. In DNA form, the CDR3 reads TGTGCCAGTAGTATGGGCACCACGGGCAATCAGCCCCAGCATTTT. The variable domain in full, with the rest retrieved from reference TRBV19 and TRBJ1-5, is DGGITQSPKYLFRKEGQNVTLSCEQNLNHDAMYWYRQDPGQGLRLIYYSQIVNDFQKGDIAEGYSVSREKKESFPLTVTSAQKNPTAFYLCASSMGTTGNQPQHFGDGTRLSIL.

This CDR3 is CASSIHRGGNQPQHF. The CDR3, as DNA: TGTGCCAGTAGTATTCACAGGGGCGGCAATCAGCCCCAGCATTTT. The chain employs TRBV19 and TRBJ1-5; TRBD1 aligns across 7 bases. Germline lookup yields CDR1 LNHDA and CDR2 SQIVND (reference sequence). Trimming removed 3 bases from V and 2 bases from J; junction bases left unmatched: 4. The length of the CDR3 is 15 residues.

At least ten counts were recorded for this clonotype. V is TRBV20-1 and J is TRBJ1-2; 8 positions agree with TRBD1. The junction had 4 bases not matched to a gene; V was cut back by 0 bases and J by 4 bases. The CDR3 sequence is 14 residues long. Per the germline V gene, CDR1 is DFQATT and CDR2 is SNEGSKA (reference sequence). The chain's CDR3 is CSARDRGRVYGYTF. The CDR3 coding sequence is TGCAGTGCTAGAGACAGGGGGCGCGTCTATGGCTACACCTTC.

This clonotype was seen repeatedly, ten times or more. The rearrangement links TRBV7-9 to TRBJ2-5, with D perhaps TRBD2 (5 bases). Germline lookup yields CDR1 SEHNR and CDR2 FQNEAQ (reference sequence). V dropped 2 bases and J dropped 4 bases, with 23 bases sitting between them. This CDR3 spans 18 amino acids. This CDR3 is CASSLIALRGIKGETQYF. CDR3 sequence (DNA): TGTGCCAGCAGCTTAATAGCCCTTAGAGGGATTAAGGGAGAGACCCAGTACTTC.

In this sample, this clonotype turned up many times. The chain employs TRBV7-8 and TRBJ2-5; a weak D match, TRBD1 (6 bases). The CDR3 runs to 14 residues. Germline CDR1 is SGHVS and CDR2 is FQNEAQ. With 2 bases removed from V and 2 bases from J, the gap between germline ends came to 9 bases. The CDR3 bases are TGTGCCAGCAGCTTATTACAGGGACAAGAGACCCAGTACTTC. Translated, it gives CASSLLQGQETQYF.

This clonotype was seen repeatedly, ten times or more. The CDR3 nucleotides are TGTGCCAGCAGCGACAAACAAGGAGGAACTGAAGCTTTCTTT. Translation: CASSDKQGGTEAFF. This chain links TRBV7-9 with TRBJ1-1; no reliable D call. Trimming pared 5 bases from V and 5 bases from J, leaving 15 bases between. The CDR3 consists of 14 residues. The germline gives CDR1 SEHNR, CDR2 FQNEAQ (reference sequence). Variable domain in full (rest from reference TRBV7-9 and TRBJ1-1): DTGVSQNPRHKITKRGQNVTFRCDPISEHNRLYWYRQTLGQGPEFLTYFQNEAQLEKSRLLSDRFSAERPKGSFSTLEIQRTEQGDSAMYLCASSDKQGGTEAFFGQGTRLTVV.

This clonotype was seen only a few times. The V call is TRBV24-1, the J call TRBJ2-7; 7 bases fit TRBD2. Germline CDR1 and CDR2: KGHDR and SFDVKD. Trimming at V came to 4 bases and at J to 6 bases, leaving 5 bases not matched to a gene. The CDR3 contains 13 residues. The CDR3 region is CATSDPGLREQYF. The CDR3 coding sequence is TGTGCCACCAGTGACCCGGGACTACGCGAGCAGTACTTC.

This clonotype was seen at least ten times. The chain carries TRBV6-4 and TRBJ2-4, with 11 bases lining up with TRBD2. The V segment lost 7 bases and the J segment 8 bases; nucleotides outside the gene matches: 7. The CDR3 runs to 14 residues. CDR1 and CDR2 (germline): MRHNA, SNTAGT. The CDR3 is CASKPTSGSDIQYF. CDR3 DNA sequence: TGTGCCAGCAAACCAACTAGCGGGAGTGACATTCAGTACTTC.

This clonotype showed up many times. This chain links TRBV12-3 or TRBV12-4 with TRBJ1-5; 7 bases align to TRBD1. The J segment lost 0 bases and the V segment lost 3 bases, leaving 5 bases of the junction unmatched. This CDR3 is 16 amino acids long. The CDR3 region is CASSFRTGASNQPQHF. The CDR3 DNA sequence: TGTGCCAGCAGTTTCCGTACAGGGGCTAGCAATCAGCCCCAGCATTTT.

As regards this clonotype: A read error may produce the germline difference seen at one junction end. The chain recombines TRBV5-1 with TRBJ1-1; perhaps TRBD1 as D (6 bases). CDR1 and CDR2 from the germline V gene are SGHRS and YFSETQ. This CDR3 region has 16 residues. CDR3 loop: CVSSSDSRKGNTEAFF. In DNA, the CDR3 is TGCGTCAGCAGCTCGGACAGCCGGAAGGGGAACACTGAAGCTTTCTTT.